This record looks at one TCR beta chain sequence and its context. Antigen specificity is unknown. This specimen comes from a study of T cells in Graves' hyperthyroidism and ophthalmopathy. Study results and caveats: Researchers found most expanded thyroid clonotypes above 0.001 in blood as well. Through a model of 13 V-J features, ophthalmopathy was separated from stable hyperthyroidism.

RNA transcripts yielded amplified TCR beta CDR3 regions. In the first-round RT-PCR of the TCR CDR3, the HTBI primer set was used. A single record per CDR3 protein comes from TCRdb applying MiXCR to the multiplex PCR reads. The repertoire holds 600,000 or so distinct CDR3 sequences, with 14% as singletons. CDR1 is GTSNPN and CDR2 is SVGIG in the germline V gene (reference sequence). V shed 3 bases and J shed 0 bases, with 13 bases lying between them. The CDR3 loop spans 15 amino acids. This sample holds PBMCs from approximately 9 ml fresh peripheral blood. The specimen was blood. The chain couples TRBV30 to TRBJ2-3, with TRBD1 as a possible D gene (5 bases). The origin of this receptor is a woman between 18 and 29 years old with Graves' ophthalmopathy. CDR3 in DNA: TGTGCCTGGAGGAGAAAGGGGTCTAGCACAGATACGCAGTATTTT. This gives the protein CAWRRKGSSTDTQYF.